A single sample is the source of the 31 T cell receptor beta chains below, sequenced in a study of blood T cells in healthy people across ages. A sample-barcoded 5' primer and a J-beta primer mix were used in a second PCR of roughly 6 to 11 cycles. Each CDR3 protein gets one entry after TCRdb re-called the 5' RACE reads with MiXCR. The table includes 790,000 or so distinct CDR3 sequences, just over 55% detected once. The sequenced sample consisted of blood. Source of these receptors: a man aged 35-49 years in good health.

CDR3 in amino acids: CASGSGRRTDTQYF. CDR3 coding DNA: TGTGCTAGTGGCTCCGGTCGTCGAACAGATACGCAGTATTTT. V and J are TRBV12-5 and TRBJ2-3, with unresolved D. Germline V gene sequence: CDR1 LGHNT, CDR2 FRNRAP. V was pared by 6 bases and J by 3 bases, with 13 bases between. CDR3 length equals 14 residues.

The chain employs TRBV6-1 and TRBJ1-1, with D possibly being TRBD1 (5 bases). V lost 7 bases to trimming and J lost 6 bases, with 18 bases between them. Per the germline V gene, CDR1 is MNHNS and CDR2 is SASEGT. The CDR3 is 14 amino acids. CDR3 bases: TGTGCCAGCACTGGGGGGGGATTCTCTTCTGAAGCTTTCTTT. Its translation is CASTGGGFSSEAFF.

Worth noting for this clonotype: The junction differs from germline at one of its ends, possibly a read error. The genes are TRBV5-5 and TRBJ2-6; maybe TRBD1 (5 bases). In germline, CDR1 is SGHKS, CDR2 YYEKEE (reference sequence). The CDR3 has 13 amino acids. CDR3 region: CASRRSGADVLTF. CDR3 in DNA: TGTGCCAGCAGGCGCTCTGGGGCCGACGTCCTGACTTTC.

This clonotype was seen ten or more times. V is TRBV9 and J is TRBJ2-3, with TRBD2 identical over 9 bases. V shed 0 bases, J shed 2 bases, and the junction held 7 bases outside the gene matches. The CDR3 runs 17 residues. Germline V gene lookup returns CDR1 SGDLS and CDR2 YYNGEE. This CDR3 is CASSVAPLAGITDTQYF. As DNA, the CDR3 is TGTGCCAGCAGCGTAGCTCCTCTAGCGGGAATCACAGATACGCAGTATTTT.

V is TRBV28 and J is TRBJ1-4; D unclear. Trimming removed 1 base from V and 8 bases from J, with 14 bases in between. This CDR3 spans 15 amino acids. Per the germline V gene, CDR1 is MDHEN and CDR2 is SYDVKM. CDR3 protein: CASSLSSGWPEKLFF. CDR3 bases: TGTGCCAGCAGTTTATCGTCAGGATGGCCGGAAAAACTGTTTTTT.

The V gene is TRBV6-5, the J gene TRBJ1-2; 9 positions match TRBD1. J gave up 3 bases and V 8 bases, and 13 bases lay outside the gene matches. The CDR3 runs 16 residues. The germline gives CDR1 MNHEY, CDR2 SVGAGI. The CDR3 spells CASFNYGTGRDYGYTF. CDR3 nucleotide sequence: TGTGCCAGCTTCAATTATGGGACAGGGAGGGACTATGGCTACACCTTC.

The V and J genes are TRBV11-2 and TRBJ2-5; no clear D. V was trimmed by 2 bases and J by 4 bases, leaving 11 bases between them. CDR3 size: 14 residues. The germline V gene encodes CDR1 SGHAT and CDR2 FQNNGV. The CDR3 spells CASSLISTGETQYF. In nucleotides, the CDR3 is TGTGCCAGCAGCTTAATTTCCACGGGAGAGACCCAGTACTTC.

The chain links TRBV14 to TRBJ1-6, with D perhaps matching TRBD1 (6 bases). This CDR3 spans 14 amino acids. Germline values: CDR1 SGHDN, CDR2 FVKESK. The ends were cut back, 6 bases at V and 5 bases at J, with 11 bases in the middle. CDR3 DNA sequence: TGTGCCAGCAGTCGGACAGCAGATAATTCACCCCTCCACTTT. Its translation: CASSRTADNSPLHF.

The chain recombines TRBV4-2 with TRBJ2-5, with TRBD1 matching 8 bases. Germline values: CDR1 LGHNA, CDR2 YNFKEQ. The CDR3 extends over 18 amino acids. V shed 1 base and J 1 base; nucleotides not matched to a gene: 11. The CDR3 DNA is TGTGCCAGCAGCCAAGTCAGAGCGAGGACAGGGACCCAAGAGACCCAGTACTTC. Encoded protein: CASSQVRARTGTQETQYF.

The rearrangement uses TRBV20-1 and TRBJ1-3, with no clear D. CDR3 size: 15 residues. V shed 0 bases and J shed 3 bases, with 12 bases lying between them. From germline, CDR1 is DFQATT and CDR2 SNEGSKA (reference sequence). The CDR3 DNA reads TGCAGTGCTAGAGATCCAACGGCCGGTGGAAACACCATATATTTT. Its translation is CSARDPTAGGNTIYF.

This clonotype has a handful of counts. J is TRBJ2-5 and V is TRBV12-3 or TRBV12-4; the D is unclear. The CDR3 extends over 14 amino acids. V lost 6 bases and J lost 4, with 15 bases in between. The CDR3 DNA reads TGTGCCAGCAGCTACCTTCTAACTTTAGAGACCCAGTACTTC. Protein product: CASSYLLTLETQYF.

This clonotype was observed a handful of times. This chain links TRBV29-1 with TRBJ1-4; 9 bases line up with TRBD1. The CDR3 has 14 residues. CDR1 SQVTM and CDR2 ANQGSEA come from the germline V gene. Trimming took 3 bases from V and 7 from J; bases not matched to a gene: 6. The chain's CDR3 is CSVERTGAGEKLFF. The CDR3 DNA reads as TGCAGCGTTGAGAGGACAGGGGCAGGTGAAAAACTGTTTTTT.

The chain joins TRBV20-1 to TRBJ2-1; TRBD2 matches at 13 bases. The CDR3 is made up of 17 amino acids. The J segment lost 2 bases and the V segment lost 2 bases, leaving 6 bases of the junction unmatched. CDR1 DFQATT and CDR2 SNEGSKA come from the germline V gene (reference sequence). The CDR3: CSARTGLAGAAYNEQFF. In DNA, the CDR3 is TGCAGTGCTAGAACAGGACTAGCGGGAGCAGCCTACAATGAGCAGTTCTTC.

This chain uses TRBV5-5 with TRBJ2-3; D is perhaps TRBD2 (5 bases). Germline values: CDR1 SGHKS, CDR2 YYEKEE (reference sequence). The CDR3 contains 14 residues. Trimming removed 2 bases at V and 0 bases at J, with 7 bases between. Here the CDR3 DNA reads TGTGCCAGCAGCTTCGGGGAAAGCACAGATACGCAGTATTTT. Its translation is CASSFGESTDTQYF.

The rearrangement uses TRBV10-3 and TRBJ2-1, with 8 positions matching TRBD2. Trimming cost V 4 bases and J 13 bases; bases outside gene matches: 15. Germline values: CDR1 ENHRY, CDR2 SYGVKD. This CDR3 has 15 residues. The CDR3 spells CAISVASGSKETQFF. CDR3 nucleotide sequence: TGTGCCATCAGTGTGGCCAGCGGGAGTAAAGAGACCCAGTTCTTC.

The chain is built from TRBV27 and TRBJ1-1; D not certain. Germline CDR1 is MNHEY and CDR2 is SMNVEV (reference sequence). Between the trimmed V and J ends, which lost 2 bases and 11 bases, there was a span of 18 bases. The CDR3 consists of 14 residues. CDR3 nucleotide sequence: TGTGCCAGCAGTTTAAGTAGACTAATCTCGGACGCTTTCTTT. Translation: CASSLSRLISDAFF.

CDR3 sequence reads: CASSSGPSSGNTIYF. DNA of the CDR3: TGCGCCAGCAGCTCGGGCCCATCCTCTGGAAACACCATATATTTT. V usage is TRBV5-1 and J usage is TRBJ1-3; D uncertain. Germline assignment: CDR1 SGHRS and CDR2 YFSETQ. The ends were cut back, 3 bases at V and 0 bases at J, with 10 bases in the middle. The CDR3 is made up of 15 amino acids.

The chain uses TRBV6-2 or TRBV6-3 and TRBJ1-1; unclear D gene. The ends were cut back, 2 bases at V and 1 base at J, with 11 bases in the middle. Germline V lookup: CDR1 MNHEY, CDR2 SVGEGT. The CDR3 has 15 amino acids. CDR3 nucleotides: TGTGCCAGCAGTTACCGGATTTCCGAGAACACTGAAGCTTTCTTT. As protein: CASSYRISENTEAFF.

This clonotype has more than one count but fewer than ten. The V and J genes are TRBV7-2 and TRBJ2-1, with D perhaps being TRBD1 or TRBD2 (6 bases each). The CDR3 totals 14 residues. Germline loops: CDR1 SGHTA, CDR2 FQGNSA. V lost 6 bases to trimming and J lost 5 bases, with 14 bases between them. The CDR3, as DNA: TGTGCCAGCAGACTTTCGGGGGCCCACAATGAGCAGTTCTTC. It encodes CASRLSGAHNEQFF.

The J gene is TRBJ2-1, the V gene TRBV20-1; D is unclear. The germline V gene encodes CDR1 DFQATT and CDR2 SNEGSKA (reference sequence). V lost 7 bases, J lost 5 bases, and 18 bases lay in between. The CDR3 loop spans 14 amino acids. CDR3 in amino acids: CSVNPLRDDNEQFF. CDR3 nucleotide sequence: TGCAGTGTTAATCCTCTGCGAGATGACAATGAGCAGTTCTTC.

The rearrangement joins TRBV2 to TRBJ2-3, with 11 bases lining up with TRBD1. Germline V CDR1 and CDR2: SNHLY, FYNNEI. Trimming at V came to 2 bases and at J to 2 bases, leaving 6 bases not matched to a gene. The CDR3 has 17 amino acids. CDR3 bases: TGTGCCAGCAGTGAATTCGGGACAGGGGGGATCACAGATACGCAGTATTTT. Amino acid sequence: CASSEFGTGGITDTQYF.

The rearrangement joins TRBV21-1 to TRBJ2-7; TRBD2, the D gene given by the table, was not confirmed from the DNA. TRBV21-1 is a pseudogene segment. The CDR3 is 19 amino acids. CDR3 amino acids: CASSNAVVSPGLGNYEQYF. In DNA form, the CDR3 reads TGTGCCAGCAGCAACGCCGTAGTGAGCCCCGGACTAGGAAACTACGAGCAGTACTTC.

This clonotype turned up a few times. The chain joins TRBV12-3 or TRBV12-4 to TRBJ2-4, with D unclear. The DNA end lines up better with TRBJ2-7; the J call may be wrong. This CDR3 has 11 amino acids. The CDR3 DNA follows: TGTGCCAGCAGTAACAACTACGAGCAGTACTTC. This translates into CASSNNYEQYF.

The V and J genes are TRBV20-1 and TRBJ2-7; 8 bases are a match to TRBD2. With 5 bases clipped from V and 5 bases from J, the junction kept 5 bases outside the gene matches. Germline-derived CDR1 and CDR2 are DFQATT and SNEGSKA (reference sequence). The CDR3 has 12 residues. CDR3 coding DNA: TGCAGTGCTGCGGGGGGTGACCACGAGCAGTACTTC. Residues: CSAAGGDHEQYF.

The J gene is TRBJ1-1, the V gene TRBV6-1, with 7 bases matching TRBD1. V lost 6 bases to trimming and J lost 3 bases; unmatched junction nucleotides: 7. CDR1 is MNHNS, CDR2 SASEGT, per germline. The CDR3 covers 14 residues. As DNA, the CDR3 is TGTGCCAGCAGAGAGACAGGGCGGGACACTGAAGCTTTCTTT. Protein sequence: CASRETGRDTEAFF.

The V and J genes are TRBV28 and TRBJ1-2, with D perhaps matching TRBD1 (5 bases). Germline lookup yields CDR1 MDHEN and CDR2 SYDVKM. The germline V and J ends were trimmed by 2 bases and 6 bases, with 13 bases remaining between them. The CDR3 runs to 14 residues. The CDR3 sequence: CASSLETVGHGYTF. The CDR3 DNA sequence: TGTGCCAGCAGTTTAGAGACAGTCGGTCATGGCTACACCTTC.

The chain links TRBV24-1 to TRBJ1-1; D is undetermined. The CDR3 consists of 14 residues. In germline, CDR1 is KGHDR, CDR2 SFDVKD. The V end lost 4 bases, the J end lost 3 bases, and 11 bases lay between the germline ends. The CDR3 loop is CATSDPGKDTEAFF. The CDR3 DNA sequence: TGTGCCACCAGTGACCCAGGAAAGGACACTGAAGCTTTCTTT.

V and J are TRBV27 and TRBJ2-7; 7 bases are shared with TRBD2. V lost 8 bases to trimming and J lost 3 bases; unmatched junction nucleotides: 16. This CDR3 has 16 residues. Germline lookup yields CDR1 MNHEY and CDR2 SMNVEV (reference sequence). CDR3 residues: CASYTHEGGSGYEQYF. For the CDR3, the DNA is TGTGCCAGCTACACCCACGAAGGCGGGAGCGGCTACGAGCAGTACTTC.

This clonotype appeared once. At one end, the junction sequence differs from germline, possibly due to a read error. The gene calls are TRBV20-1 and TRBJ2-2; D ambiguous. The CDR3 sequence is 12 residues long. Germline V gene lookup returns CDR1 DFQATT and CDR2 SNEGSKA (reference sequence). CDR3: CRASNSPGELFF. In DNA, the CDR3 is TGCAGGGCTAGTAACTCTCCTGGGGAGCTGTTTTTT.

On this clonotype itself: The junction departs from the called germline gene at one end, perhaps through a read error. The rearrangement uses TRBV20-1 and TRBJ2-4; D gene unclear. The CDR3 is 12 amino acids. The V gene's germline CDR1 is DFQATT and CDR2 SNEGSKA (reference sequence). The CDR3 here is CSAGEAKNIQYF. The CDR3 region has the DNA TGCAGTGCTGGAGAGGCCAAAAACATTCAGTACTTC.

The chain is built from TRBV7-2 and TRBJ2-7; D gene ambiguous. V was cut by 5 bases and J by 2 bases, with 10 bases left in between. The CDR3 extends over 13 amino acids. Germline lookup yields CDR1 SGHTA and CDR2 FQGNSA. The DNA for the CDR3 is TGTGCCAGCAGCGACGACGGCACCTACGAGCAGTACTTC. The encoded protein is CASSDDGTYEQYF.